This T cell receptor (beta chain) stems from a study of cytomegalovirus exposure and HLA in healthy donors (dated by TCRdb to between 2016 and 2019). For the wider study: According to a later analysis, one platform produced both the approximately 110 validation repertoires and the 670 or so repertoires of the first cohort. The study aimed to test whether cataloging public T cell receptors could reveal signatures of past pathogen exposure. A separate validation cohort of about 110 different subjects was used in addition to the approximately 670-subject first cohort. High-throughput TCR immunosequencing, statistical association of individual TCRs with disease status, and machine learning were combined to predict cytomegalovirus infection status.

Results and caveats for the whole study, not just this receptor: Most TCR sequences were seen in very few donors, while some public TCRs were found in many individuals. The authors suggested that the approach could potentially be extended to other disease states and immunological phenotypes. Subsequent analysis determined that TCRs grouped into clusters in the first cohort also showed a tendency toward co-occurrence across the 120 or so validation repertoires, and 94% of cluster scores exceeded 0. In the study, roughly 160 TCR beta chains were listed as associated with cytomegalovirus. A later analysis had no HLA typing for the validation cohort, so co-occurrence there was scored across all 110 or so repertoires. In vitro tests confirmed that three of the cytomegalovirus-associated TCR beta chains recognize cytomegalovirus antigens. Cytomegalovirus status was reported to be diagnosed by the classifier with high specificity and sensitivity in both the original and validation cohorts.

The donors were included in the validation cohort of over a hundred subjects, a group kept apart from the roughly 610-subject first cohort. Turning to this clone: Its antigen is still unknown. No per-base quality is available; no much larger clone lies one base away.

Library preparation used the immunoSEQ multiplex PCR assay. Processing in the source paper ran as follows. A statistical classification framework was built to diagnose cytomegalovirus status from the catalog of TCR beta chain sequences. TCRdb holds this immuneACCESS table with in-frame rearrangements only. Some clones are missing; in checked studies, unresolved V genes explain under half, and the rest has no known cause. V, J and clone size reflect that table, while D and trimming were determined from the DNA. The sample table holds approximately 170,000 clones, of which about 90% were seen once. About 3% of the sample lies in the top ten. From the cysteine through the phenylalanine, the CDR3 covers 16 amino acids. Here the CDR3 DNA is all that survives: 48 bases in frame from base 1. V is trimmed back by 5 bases and J by 9 bases, and the junction contains 16 bases that no gene match accounts for. Reading the germline V gene gives CDR1 SGHRS and CDR2 YFSETQ.

The sequence was obtained from a woman aged 18-29 years in good health and CMV-seropositive. Specimen: PBMCs. Rearrangement joined TRBV5-1 to TRBJ2-1; the junction holds 8 bases that match TRBD1. The CDR3 region reads CASSYRGTGVGSEQFF. The DNA sequence is TGCGCCAGCAGTTACAGGGGGACCGGGGTAGGAAGTGAGCAGTTCTTC.